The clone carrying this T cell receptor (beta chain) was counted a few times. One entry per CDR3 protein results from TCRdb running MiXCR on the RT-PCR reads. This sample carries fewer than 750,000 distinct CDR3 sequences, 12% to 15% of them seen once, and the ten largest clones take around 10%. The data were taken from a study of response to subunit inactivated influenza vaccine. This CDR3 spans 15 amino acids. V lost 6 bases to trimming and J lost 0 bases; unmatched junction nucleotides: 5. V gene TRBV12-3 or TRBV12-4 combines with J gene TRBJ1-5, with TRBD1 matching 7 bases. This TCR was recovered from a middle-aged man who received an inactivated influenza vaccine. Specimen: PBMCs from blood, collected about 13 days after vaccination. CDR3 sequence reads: CASSRDRASNQPQHF. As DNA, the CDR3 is TGTGCCAGCAGCCGAGACAGGGCTAGCAATCAGCCCCAGCATTTT.